These T cell receptor beta chains were read from a single sample in a study of T cells in Graves' hyperthyroidism and ophthalmopathy. Each CDR3 protein gets one entry after TCRdb re-called the multiplex PCR reads with MiXCR. The data show 250,000 or so distinct CDR3 sequences, with around 15% seen just once and around 31% held by the top ten. The sequencing sample was made of blood. The receptor source for this set is a woman between 50 and 59 years old with Graves' hyperthyroidism that later progressed to Graves' ophthalmopathy. The CDR3 runs from the conserved cysteine through the conserved F or W.

V,J,CDR3
TRBV20-1,TRBJ2-7,CSAAGQAYEQYF
TRBV20-1,TRBJ2-5,CSARDGGQQETQYF
TRBV27,TRBJ2-1,CASSFLAGGTGEQFF
TRBV29-1,TRBJ2-3,CSVERVLHTDTQYF
TRBV2,TRBJ2-1,CASSDLAGGLNEQFF
TRBV12-3/TRBV12-4,TRBJ2-3,CASSSPMVAGGQDTDTQYF
TRBV14,TRBJ2-3,CASSSTLAARLRDTQYF
TRBV5-4,TRBJ1-1,CASSTGGGAGFTEAFF
TRBV20-1,TRBJ2-3,CSARGSGESTDTQYF
TRBV28,TRBJ1-2,CASSSSGDGAHGYTF
TRBV28,TRBJ2-7,CASSLYPDSTYEQYF
TRBV28,TRBJ2-3,CASTLARLAGEFDTQYF
TRBV20-1,TRBJ2-1,CSARDVGLAGVLYNEQFF
TRBV6-1,TRBJ2-1,CASSPLGPSLNEQFF
TRBV28,TRBJ2-7,CASSFGTGREQYF
TRBV20-1,TRBJ1-1,CSATKTGTGGNTEAFF
TRBV6-1,TRBJ2-3,CASSEGLAGVTDTQYF
TRBV4-2,TRBJ1-1,CASSQVGTANTEAFF
TRBV6-1,TRBJ1-4,CASSPRRSITNEKLFF
TRBV11-3,TRBJ1-3,CASSYTAPGTPSGNTIYF
TRBV19,TRBJ2-2,CASKGQGRESGELFF
TRBV6-1,TRBJ1-5,CASSEIWGSNQPQHF
TRBV7-9,TRBJ2-7,CASTPGTASYEQYF
TRBV28,TRBJ2-1,CASRSNNEQFF
TRBV10-3,TRBJ2-5,CATRQGGTLETQYF
TRBV9,TRBJ1-1,CASSVVVDLGIAEAFF
TRBV20-1,TRBJ1-6,CSARTLRAYNSPLHF
TRBV2,TRBJ2-3,CASRWTGYTDTQYF
TRBV6-1,TRBJ1-3,CASIPSQGRNTIYF
TRBV30,TRBJ2-4,CARRLAENIQYF
TRBV7-9,TRBJ2-3,CASSFNRAAGWVDTQYF
TRBV19,TRBJ1-5,CASGSGQGNQPQHF
TRBV27,TRBJ2-1,CASSLRGPPVYNEQFF
TRBV24-1,TRBJ2-3,CATSDFRDNTDTQYF
TRBV10-3,TRBJ2-1,CAISEKGDEQFF
TRBV6-1,TRBJ2-6,CASRKGSGANVLTF
TRBV4-1,TRBJ1-1,CASSRREYTEAFF
TRBV20-1,TRBJ1-4,CSAGGVAGTEKLFF
TRBV9,TRBJ1-1,CASSGVGTPVNTEAFF
TRBV6-2/TRBV6-3,TRBJ1-5,CASSSQKGNQPQHF
TRBV10-3,TRBJ2-7,CAISGTSEGFEQYF